The present T cell receptor (beta chain) was sequenced within a study of cytotoxic CD8 clonotypes in ibrutinib-treated CLL. The wider study: Among patients, around 25 responded partially and 2 completely; around 15 then stayed remitted and around twelve progressed after median approximately 70 months.

V lost 8 bases and J 0 bases, leaving 10 bases between the germline ends. The CDR3 totals 13 residues. The germline V gene encodes CDR1 MDHEN and CDR2 SYDVKM. Libraries of TCR beta were made from 2 to 2.5 micrograms of genomic DNA that came from cryopreserved PBMCs. This table comes from immunoSEQ multiplex PCR, and its TCRdb copy is limited to in-frame clones, with some not included. The repertoire includes approximately 47,000 clones, over 60% of them detected once, and roughly 21% sits in the top ten. This clone came up a few times. The sequence was obtained from a human donor with chronic lymphocytic leukemia. This material consisted of PBMCs, taken after 24 months of ibrutinib treatment. The rearrangement joins TRBV28 to TRBJ1-1, with D unresolved. The CDR3 reads CASAQYLNTEAFF. The CDR3, as DNA: TGTGCCAGCGCACAGTACTTGAACACTGAAGCTTTCTTT. The whole variable domain, filled in from reference TRBV28 and TRBJ1-1, reads DVKVTQSSRYLVKRTGEKVFLECVQDMDHENMFWYRQDPGLGLRLIYFSYDVKMKEKGDIPEGYSVSREKKERFSLILESASTNQTSMYLCASAQYLNTEAFFGQGTRLTVV.